The rows below give T cell receptor beta chains drawn from one sample of a study of blood T cells in healthy people across ages. TCRdb reanalysed the 5' RACE reads using MiXCR and keeps one entry per CDR3 protein. The sample yields 2 million or so distinct CDR3 sequences, around 48% seen once. Source material: blood. These receptors were taken from a woman between 40 and 55 years old in good health. Each CDR3 is given with its conserved first and last residue. The D gene is left open where the match is weak. Size values are once, few and many counts, or a class for expanded clones, and some rows have none.

V gene	clone size	D gene	J gene	CDR3 DNA	CDR3 protein
TRBV15	-	TRBD1	TRBJ2-1	TGTGCCACCAGCATTGACAGGGGTGGATGGAATGAGCAGTTCTTC	CATSIDRGGWNEQFF
TRBV9	-	-	TRBJ1-1	TGTGCCAGCAGCGTAGAGGGGGTTCTGAACACTGAAGCTTTCTTT	CASSVEGVLNTEAFF
TRBV4-3	-	TRBD1	TRBJ2-6	TGCGCCGGCAGCCAAGAAGGGCAGGGGGCCCCTGGGGCCAACGTCCTGACTTTC	CAGSQEGQGAPGANVLTF
TRBV6-2/TRBV6-3	few	TRBD1	TRBJ2-1	TGTGCCAGCAGTTACGGGACAGATCTTTACAATGAGCAGTTCTTC	CASSYGTDLYNEQFF
TRBV28	-	-	TRBJ2-5	TGTGCCAGCAGTTTAAAGGTCGGCAGCGAGGACACGGAGACCCAGTACTTC	CASSLKVGSEDTETQYF
TRBV20-1	-	-	TRBJ2-3	TGCAGTGCTAGAGATCTAGCTTTCACAGATACGCAGTATTTT	CSARDLAFTDTQYF
TRBV20-1	-	TRBD2	TRBJ2-1	TGCAGTGCTCAGAAAACAAGGACTAGCGGGGGCTACAATGAGCAGTTCTTC	CSAQKTRTSGGYNEQFF
TRBV6-2/TRBV6-3	-	-	TRBJ1-5	TGTGCCAGCAAAAGGGACGGTAATCAGCCCCAGCATTTT	CASKRDGNQPQHF
TRBV7-2	few	-	TRBJ2-1	TGTGCCAGCAGCTTACTGGGAGGAGGCTCCTACAATGAGCAGTTCTTC	CASSLLGGGSYNEQFF
TRBV7-3	-	-	TRBJ2-3	TGTGCCAGCAGACGTGCCGCGGCTGCAGATACGCAGTATTTT	CASRRAAAADTQYF
TRBV7-8	once	TRBD2	TRBJ2-2	TGTGCCAGCAGCTCGAAGACTAGCGGGGGGGCCGGGGAGCTGTTTTTT	CASSSKTSGGAGELFF
TRBV6-5	-	-	TRBJ2-1	TGTGCCAGCAGTTACTCGGACGGCAATGAGCAGTTCTTC	CASSYSDGNEQFF
TRBV2	-	-	TRBJ1-4	TGTGCCAGCAGTGACCCGGGGCAACCGTTTTTT	CASSDPGQPFF
TRBV28	-	-	TRBJ2-3	TGTGCCAGCAGAGATAGCGGCAGTTTAGATACGCAGTATTTT	CASRDSGSLDTQYF
TRBV20-1	-	TRBD1	TRBJ2-7	TGCAGTGCTCGACAGGGGTGGGTCTACGAGCAGTACTTC	CSARQGWVYEQYF
TRBV7-2	few	TRBD1	TRBJ2-7	TGTGCCAGCAGCATCAAGCCGGACAGGGCGGGCGAGCAGTACTTC	CASSIKPDRAGEQYF
TRBV6-2/TRBV6-3	few	-	TRBJ2-7	TGTGCCAGCATCAACCCCACTTATGGGGGCGGAACTCGGTACGAGCAGTACTTC	CASINPTYGGGTRYEQYF
TRBV2	few	-	TRBJ2-1	TGTGCCAGCAGTGCTCGGCAGGGGCCCGGAAATGAGCAGTTCTTC	CASSARQGPGNEQFF
TRBV6-6	-	-	TRBJ2-5	TGTGCCAGCAGTTCCCCCCGCGGTGGCGCCATACAAGAGACCCAGTACTTC	CASSSPRGGAIQETQYF
TRBV3-1	-	-	TRBJ2-1	TGTGCCAGCAGCCAAGATCCCGCCCAGGGTGGGGATGTGCAGTTCTTC	CASSQDPAQGGDVQFF
TRBV5-1	-	-	TRBJ2-1	TGCGCCAGCAGCGTGGAACAGGAGAATGAGCAGTTCTTC	CASSVEQENEQFF
TRBV27	-	-	TRBJ1-2	TGTGCCAGCAGTCGGGGTATAGATGGCTACACCTTC	CASSRGIDGYTF
TRBV6-2/TRBV6-3	-	TRBD2	TRBJ2-3	TGTGCCAGCAGTCATCGGGACTATTACACAGATACGCAGTATTTT	CASSHRDYYTDTQYF
TRBV6-5	-	-	TRBJ1-4	TGTGCCAGCAGCCCCACCGCCGGGACAATGGGAAAACTGTTTTTT	CASSPTAGTMGKLFF
TRBV2	-	-	TRBJ2-7	TGTGCCAGCAGTGGAGTAGGCGGGGACGAGCAGTACTTC	CASSGVGGDEQYF
TRBV20-1	-	-	TRBJ2-5	TGCAGTGCTAGGTTCCAGGGAGAGACCCAGTACTTC	CSARFQGETQYF
TRBV12-3/TRBV12-4	many	-	TRBJ2-3	TGTGCCAGCTCCGGCGGGGAGAGCACAGATACGCAGTATTTT	CASSGGESTDTQYF
TRBV6-5	-	-	TRBJ2-7	TGTGCCAGCAGGGTGGGGGGGCTCCCCTACGAGCAGTACTTC	CASRVGGLPYEQYF
TRBV5-1	-	TRBD1	TRBJ2-3	TGCGCCAGCAGCTCGGGTCTGGCAGGGGGAAGGGATACGCAGTATTTT	CASSSGLAGGRDTQYF
TRBV7-2	-	-	TRBJ1-2	TGTGCCAGCAGCTCAGACTCGGCGGGGGCTAGGGGCTACACCTTC	CASSSDSAGARGYTF
TRBV9	-	-	TRBJ2-1	TGTGCCAGCAGCCGCGGCGAAAATCCCTACAATGAGCAGTTCTTC	CASSRGENPYNEQFF
TRBV20-1	-	TRBD1	TRBJ2-1	TGCAGTGCTACCCGTTTCGTCGGGACAGGAATCAATGAGCAGTTCTTC	CSATRFVGTGINEQFF
TRBV7-9	few	TRBD1	TRBJ2-4	TGTGCCAGCAGCTCGACAGGGGAGAGAAACATTCAGTACTTC	CASSSTGERNIQYF
TRBV27	-	-	TRBJ2-7	TGTGCCAGCAACGAAATAGGTGGGGGCGAGCAGTACTTC	CASNEIGGGEQYF
TRBV7-9	few	-	TRBJ1-5	TGTGCCAGCAGCTTAACTACAGGGATAAGCAATCAGCCCCAGCATTTT	CASSLTTGISNQPQHF